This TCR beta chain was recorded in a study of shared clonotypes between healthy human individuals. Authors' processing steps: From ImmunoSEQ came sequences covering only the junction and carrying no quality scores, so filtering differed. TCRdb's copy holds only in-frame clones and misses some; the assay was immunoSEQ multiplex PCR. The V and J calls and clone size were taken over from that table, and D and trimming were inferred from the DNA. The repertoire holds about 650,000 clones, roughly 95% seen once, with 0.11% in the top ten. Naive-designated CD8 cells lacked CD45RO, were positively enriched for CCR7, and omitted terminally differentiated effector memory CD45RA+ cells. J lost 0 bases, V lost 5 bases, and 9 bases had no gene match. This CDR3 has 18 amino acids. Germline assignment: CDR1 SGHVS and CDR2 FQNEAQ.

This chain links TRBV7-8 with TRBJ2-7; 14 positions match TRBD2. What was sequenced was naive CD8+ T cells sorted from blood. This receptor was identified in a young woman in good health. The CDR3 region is CASSEPGLAGVTSYEQYF. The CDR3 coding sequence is TGTGCCAGCAGCGAACCGGGACTAGCGGGGGTAACCTCCTACGAGCAGTACTTC.